Shown below are 31 T cell receptor beta chains from a single sample sequenced in a study of blood T cell repertoires in COVID-19. The protocol was immunoSEQ multiplex PCR, while the TCRdb copy is restricted to in-frame clones and leaves out a portion. This sample has around 150,000 clones, with roughly nine tenths found just once. Sequencing was done on a sample of peripheral blood. The receptors were gathered from a man between 60 and 70 years old with active or convalescent COVID-19.

The rearrangement uses TRBV6-4 and TRBJ2-1; D is possibly TRBD1 (5 bases). The V end was cut by 4 bases, the J end by 5 bases, with 9 bases between. The CDR3 runs 13 residues. Germline values: CDR1 MRHNA, CDR2 SNTAGT. The CDR3 bases are TGTGCCAGCAGTGTTGACAGCAACAATGAGCAGTTCTTC. As protein: CASSVDSNNEQFF.

The genes are TRBV7-8 and TRBJ1-1; D is possibly TRBD1 (6 bases). The V and J ends lost 5 bases and 0 bases respectively, with 10 bases between them. This CDR3 spans 14 amino acids. Germline CDR1 is SGHVS and CDR2 is FQNEAQ. CDR3 nucleotide sequence: TGTGCCAGCAGCCACAGGGAGATGAACACTGAAGCTTTCTTT. This sequence encodes CASSHREMNTEAFF.

This chain uses TRBV7-9 with TRBJ2-1; possibly TRBD1 for D (7 bases). CDR1 and CDR2 from the germline V gene are SEHNR and FQNEAQ (reference sequence). V dropped 4 bases and J dropped 9 bases, with 19 bases sitting between them. The CDR3 loop spans 15 amino acids. The CDR3 sequence: CASSSRAGGSREQFF. Here the CDR3 DNA reads TGTGCCAGCAGCTCACGAGCAGGGGGGTCCCGTGAGCAGTTCTTC.

The gene calls are TRBV5-1 and TRBJ1-1; TRBD1 is a possible D gene (6 bases). CDR1 SGHRS and CDR2 YFSETQ come from the germline V gene. The CDR3 has 15 amino acids. Deletions cut 4 bases from V and 4 bases from J, with 17 bases between. The CDR3 coding sequence is TGCGCCAGCAGCATCCAAACAGGGATCACCACTGAAGCTTTCTTT. Translation gives CASSIQTGITTEAFF.

The chain joins TRBV6-5 to TRBJ1-1; 9 bases align to TRBD1. J was trimmed by 1 base and V by 2 bases; bases with no gene match: 2. The CDR3 contains 15 residues. The V gene's germline CDR1 is MNHEY and CDR2 SVGAGI. CDR3 residues: CASSYLGQGNTEAFF. For the CDR3, the DNA is TGTGCCAGCAGTTACCTGGGACAGGGGAACACTGAAGCTTTCTTT.

The chain employs TRBV18 and TRBJ1-5; D is unclear. Germline CDR1 is KGHSH and CDR2 is LQKENI. V was trimmed by 0 bases and J by 6 bases, leaving 12 bases between them. The CDR3 is made up of 15 amino acids. CDR3 loop: CASSPPGGPGQPQHF. The DNA for the CDR3 is TGTGCCAGCTCACCACCGGGAGGGCCCGGTCAGCCCCAGCATTTT.

The rearrangement links TRBV6-6 to TRBJ1-2, with TRBD1 identical over 7 bases. Germline CDR1 is MNHNY and CDR2 is SVGAGI (reference sequence). Trimming took 6 bases from V and 2 from J; bases not matched to a gene: 9. The length of the CDR3 is 15 residues. This CDR3 reads CASSQGDRGNYGYTF. The DNA of the CDR3 is TGTGCCAGCAGCCAAGGGGACAGAGGAAACTATGGCTACACCTTC.

The DNA of the CDR3 is TGTGCCAGCAGTGGACGACAGGGGGCCGGGAGCCAGCCCCAGCATTTT. It specifies CASSGRQGAGSQPQHF. The chain is built from TRBV6-1 and TRBJ1-5; 10 nucleotides align to TRBD1. Germline V gene sequence: CDR1 MNHNS, CDR2 SASEGT. The J segment lost 7 bases and the V segment lost 4 bases, leaving 10 bases of the junction unmatched. The CDR3 totals 16 residues.

The gene calls are TRBV27 and TRBJ2-7, with TRBD1 identical over 10 bases. The V segment lost 6 bases and the J segment 3 bases; nucleotides outside the gene matches: 8. CDR3 length: 15 amino acids. The germline gives CDR1 MNHEY, CDR2 SMNVEV (reference sequence). The CDR3 DNA sequence: TGTGCCAGCAGATCACCCGGACAGGGGGGCTACGAGCAGTACTTC. Translated: CASRSPGQGGYEQYF.

With regard to this clone: Other DNA sequences of this sample code for an identical CDR3. The chain combines TRBV5-1 with TRBJ1-2, with D possibly matching TRBD1 (6 bases). The germline V gene encodes CDR1 SGHRS and CDR2 YFSETQ. This CDR3 is built from 13 residues. Deletions cut 4 bases from V and 4 bases from J, with 11 bases between. The CDR3 region has the DNA TGCGCCAGCAGCCTGGGGGGCGGCTATGGCTACACCTTC. Protein product: CASSLGGGYGYTF.

V is TRBV3-1 (or the pseudogene TRBV3-2) and J is TRBJ2-1; TRBD2 matches 8 bases. The CDR3 is 17 amino acids. CDR1 and CDR2 (germline): LGHDT, YNNKEL (reference sequence). Trimming cost V 0 bases and J 2 bases; bases outside gene matches: 6. CDR3 DNA sequence: TGTGCCAGCAGCCAAGATACTAGCGGAGCCCCCTACAATGAGCAGTTCTTC. Translating it yields CASSQDTSGAPYNEQFF.

The gene calls are TRBV5-4 and TRBJ2-1; TRBD2 agrees at 9 bases. With V trimmed by 4 bases and J by 4 bases, 9 bases remained unmatched. The CDR3 length is 16 residues. Germline lookup yields CDR1 SGHNT and CDR2 YYREEE (reference sequence). The CDR3 nucleotides are TGTGCCAGCAGCCCGATTTATAGCGGGGGTTACAATGAGCAGTTCTTC. Residues: CASSPIYSGGYNEQFF.

The rearrangement uses TRBV5-8 and TRBJ1-4, with D maybe TRBD1 (6 bases). With 4 bases removed from V and 4 bases from J, the gap between germline ends came to 14 bases. The CDR3 is 15 residues long. Germline CDR1 reads SGHTS; CDR2 reads YDEGEE. CDR3 nucleotide sequence: TGTGCCAGCAGCCCGACCGGGACACTTAATGAAAAACTGTTTTTT. This gives the protein CASSPTGTLNEKLFF.

This sequence joins TRBV3-1 (or the pseudogene TRBV3-2) and TRBJ1-6; D perhaps matches TRBD1 (6 bases). V lost 1 base and J 5 bases, leaving 9 bases between the germline ends. The CDR3 totals 15 residues. Germline loops: CDR1 LGHDT, CDR2 YNNKEL (reference sequence). In DNA, the CDR3 is TGTGCCAGCAGCCAAGTCCAGGGGAATAATTCACCCCTCCACTTT. This sequence encodes CASSQVQGNNSPLHF.

This clone has a single count. The chain combines TRBV11-3 with TRBJ2-3, with D tentatively TRBD1 (6 bases). Trimming shortened V by 0 bases and J by 4 bases, and 14 bases separated the two germline ends. The CDR3 covers 16 residues. CDR1 is SGHNT and CDR2 is YENEEA in the germline V gene. The CDR3 loop is CASSLDTGFPPDTQYF. CDR3 sequence (DNA): TGTGCCAGCAGCTTAGATACAGGGTTCCCCCCAGATACGCAGTATTTT.

This clone was detected once. CDR3 residues: CASSRLKGQQDEQYF. Here the CDR3 DNA reads TGTGCCAGCTCACGATTGAAGGGACAGCAGGACGAGCAGTACTTC. The chain has TRBV18 and TRBJ2-7; TRBD1 matches 7 bases. The CDR3 consists of 15 residues. Germline-derived CDR1 and CDR2 are KGHSH and LQKENI. Germline trimming cut 4 bases from V and 5 bases from J; bases unmatched to any gene: 11.

The chain employs TRBV12-3 or TRBV12-4 and TRBJ2-7, with D unresolved. The CDR3 is 13 residues long. V lost 1 base and J lost 4, with 8 bases in between. The CDR3 DNA reads as TGTGCCAGCAGTTTAGATCCGGGTTACGAGCAGTACTTC. It translates to CASSLDPGYEQYF.

The chain recombines TRBV25-1 with TRBJ2-7, with 7 positions matching TRBD2. V was clipped by 1 base and J by 3 bases; unmatched bases: 3. This CDR3 contains 14 residues. Germline V CDR1 and CDR2: MGHDK, SYGVNS. The CDR3 nucleotides read TGTGCCAGCAGTGAATTTGGGGAGGGCTACGAGCAGTACTTC. It translates to CASSEFGEGYEQYF.

This chain uses TRBV11-2 with TRBJ2-1; TRBD2 matches at 11 bases. The CDR3 sequence is 18 residues long. Germline CDR1 reads SGHAT; CDR2 reads FQNNGV. V lost 4 bases, J lost 6 bases, and 14 bases stayed unmatched. CDR3 DNA sequence: TGTGCCAGCAGCTCGATAACTATACTAGCGGGAGACCGCAATGAGCAGTTCTTC. It is translated as CASSSITILAGDRNEQFF.

The V call is TRBV5-6, the J call TRBJ2-7; D is perhaps TRBD1 (6 bases). Germline CDR1 reads SGHDT; CDR2 reads YYEEEE. The CDR3 covers 12 residues. With 9 bases removed from V and 1 base from J, the gap between germline ends came to 11 bases. DNA of the CDR3: TGTGCCACAGGGGCTAGATCCTACGAGCAGTACTTC. Its translation is CATGARSYEQYF. The whole variable domain, remainder taken from reference TRBV5-6 and TRBJ2-7, is DAGVTQSPTHLIKTRGQQVTLRCSPKSGHDTVSWYQQALGQGPQFIFQYYEEEERQRGNFPDRFSGHQFPNYSSELNVNALLLGDSALYLCATGARSYEQYFGPGTRLTVT.

The chain employs TRBV5-1 and TRBJ1-1; no reliable D call. V lost 0 bases, J lost 3 bases, and 9 bases lay in between. The CDR3 is 14 residues long. The germline V gene has CDR1 SGHRS and CDR2 YFSETQ. The DNA of the CDR3 is TGCGCCAGCAGCTTGGGAGTGGTCGACACTGAAGCTTTCTTT. Translation: CASSLGVVDTEAFF.

The chain has TRBV19 and TRBJ1-1, with D possibly matching TRBD1 (5 bases). Germline assignment: CDR1 LNHDA and CDR2 SQIVND (reference sequence). Trimming removed 0 bases from V and 0 bases from J, with 11 bases in between. The CDR3 consists of 16 residues. CDR3 coding DNA: TGTGCCAGTAGTATAGACAGGGTCGTTATGAACACTGAAGCTTTCTTT. The encoded protein is CASSIDRVVMNTEAFF.

This chain uses TRBV6-5 with TRBJ2-7; D is undetermined. The germline gives CDR1 MNHEY, CDR2 SVGAGI. V was clipped by 4 bases and J by 7 bases, with 17 bases between them. The CDR3 has 14 residues. The CDR3 nucleotides are TGTGCCAGCAGTTCCGACGACGGAGTGAGGGAGCAGTACTTC. It specifies CASSSDDGVREQYF.

The V call is TRBV19, the J call TRBJ1-1, with TRBD1 identical over 12 bases. Looked up from germline, CDR1 is LNHDA and CDR2 is SQIVND (reference sequence). J lost 1 base, V lost 5 bases, and 2 bases had no gene match. This CDR3 contains 15 residues. The chain's CDR3 is CASSAGQGANTEAFF. The DNA for the CDR3 is TGTGCCAGTAGTGCGGGACAGGGGGCGAACACTGAAGCTTTCTTT.

The chain couples TRBV11-3 to TRBJ2-2; TRBD2 agrees at 11 bases. From germline, CDR1 is SGHNT and CDR2 YENEEA. After removal of 6 bases from V and 5 bases from J, the junction contained 5 bases not matched to a gene. The CDR3 is 15 residues long. The CDR3 protein is CASSLSGRATGELFF. CDR3 nucleotides: TGTGCCAGCAGTCTTAGCGGGAGGGCGACCGGGGAGCTGTTTTTT.

The chain recombines TRBV27 with TRBJ2-7; D is possibly TRBD1 (5 bases). The germline gives CDR1 MNHEY, CDR2 SMNVEV (reference sequence). There are 15 residues in the CDR3. Trimming removed 1 base at V and 0 bases at J, with 10 bases between. CDR3 loop: CASSLWGKSSYEQYF. CDR3 in DNA: TGTGCCAGCAGTTTATGGGGCAAGAGCTCCTACGAGCAGTACTTC.

The chain combines TRBV7-9 with TRBJ1-4, with 8 positions matching TRBD1. Per the germline V gene, CDR1 is SEHNR and CDR2 is FQNEAQ (reference sequence). V was pared by 0 bases and J by 7 bases, with 4 bases of the junction left unmatched. This CDR3 is 15 amino acids long. This CDR3 is CASSLARGLGEKLFF. The CDR3 DNA reads as TGTGCCAGCAGCTTAGCCAGGGGGCTTGGTGAAAAACTGTTTTTT.

The chain uses TRBV7-9 and TRBJ2-7; the D is unclear. Germline CDR1 reads SEHNR; CDR2 reads FQNEAQ (reference sequence). This CDR3 has 14 residues. Trimming removed 1 base from V and 0 bases from J, with 7 bases in between. The CDR3 spells CASSLVAASYEQYF. CDR3 bases: TGTGCCAGCAGCTTAGTTGCGGCCTCCTACGAGCAGTACTTC.

The chain recombines TRBV18 with TRBJ1-6, with no clear D. The CDR3 is 15 residues long. Trimming left V 1 base short and J 8 bases short, with 12 bases between. CDR1 and CDR2 (germline): KGHSH, LQKENI. The CDR3 region has the DNA TGTGCCAGCTCACCACGGCGGGGTGAGGATTCACCCCTCCACTTT. It encodes CASSPRRGEDSPLHF.

CDR3 residues: CSANTGGGTDTQYF. CDR3 bases: TGCAGCGCGAACACAGGGGGCGGCACAGATACGCAGTATTTT. The V call is TRBV29-1, the J call TRBJ2-3, with 9 bases aligning to TRBD1. J gave up 1 base and V 7 bases, and 6 bases lay outside the gene matches. The CDR3 spans 14 residues. Per the germline V gene, CDR1 is SQVTM and CDR2 is ANQGSEA.

This rearrangement joins TRBV4-1 to TRBJ1-2; the match to TRBD1 covers 7 bases. The V gene end was trimmed by 0 bases and the J gene end by 8 bases; junction bases not matched to a gene: 15. This CDR3 is built from 17 residues. Per germline, CDR1 MGHRA and CDR2 YSYEKL. CDR3 in amino acids: CASSQDMQTGTRGGYTF. The CDR3 region has the DNA TGCGCCAGCAGCCAAGATATGCAGACAGGGACCAGGGGGGGCTACACCTTC.